Below are 20 T cell receptor beta chains sequenced from a single sample in a study of T cell changes during pregnancy in multiple sclerosis. Libraries were prepared by immunoSEQ multiplex PCR; TCRdb keeps only in-frame clonotypes and omits some of them. Here the sample spans tens of thousands of clones, around 94% being singletons. The specimen comprised CD4+ T cells from peripheral blood mononuclear cells, sampled after pregnancy. The receptors here all came from a female donor with multiple sclerosis, enrolled in a pregnancy study.

The J gene is TRBJ1-5, the V gene TRBV7-8; perhaps TRBD1 as D (5 bases). Per germline, CDR1 SGHVS and CDR2 FQNEAQ. CDR3 length equals 16 residues. V lost 4 bases to trimming and J lost 1 base, with 14 bases between them. The chain's CDR3 is CASSSRQLGSNQPQHF. For the CDR3, the DNA is TGTGCCAGCAGCTCCCGACAGCTTGGGAGCAATCAGCCCCAGCATTTT.

This rearrangement joins TRBV7-8 to TRBJ2-1, with 7 bases fitting TRBD1. This CDR3 contains 17 residues. The V segment lost 0 bases and the J segment 0 bases; nucleotides outside the gene matches: 5. CDR1 and CDR2 (germline): SGHVS, FQNEAQ. The CDR3 region has the DNA TGTGCCAGCAGCTTAGCGCCGACAGGGAGCTCCTACAATGAGCAGTTCTTC. Translated: CASSLAPTGSSYNEQFF.

The chain has TRBV5-6 and TRBJ2-7, with TRBD1 identical over 7 bases. The length of the CDR3 is 14 residues. V dropped 4 bases and J dropped 6; count of bases not matched to a gene: 10. Looked up from germline, CDR1 is SGHDT and CDR2 is YYEEEE. CDR3 in amino acids: CASSLKGAYGEQYF. DNA for the CDR3: TGTGCCAGCAGCCTAAAGGGGGCGTATGGCGAGCAGTACTTC.

This clone is a singleton in its sample. This chain connects TRBV2 to TRBJ1-5; the D is unclear. Germline V gene lookup returns CDR1 SNHLY and CDR2 FYNNEI. This CDR3 has 14 residues. The V and J ends lost 4 bases and 0 bases respectively, with 7 bases between them. The CDR3 bases are TGTGCCAGCAGTGGACAACTTAGCAATCAGCCCCAGCATTTT. Encoded protein: CASSGQLSNQPQHF.

CDR3 protein: CASSSDLRANYGYTF. In DNA form, the CDR3 reads TGTGCCAGCAGTTCAGACTTAAGAGCTAACTATGGCTACACCTTC. The rearrangement links TRBV28 to TRBJ1-2; D is uncertain. CDR3 size: 15 residues. Germline-derived CDR1 and CDR2 are MDHEN and SYDVKM. V lost 4 bases, J lost 0 bases, and 12 bases lay in between.

With respect to this clone: At one of its ends the junction is not consistent with the germline gene, which may arise from a read error. V gene TRBV7-7 combines with J gene TRBJ1-3, with TRBD1 matching 7 bases. This CDR3 is 13 amino acids long. Germline CDR1 reads SSHAT; CDR2 reads FNYEAQ (reference sequence). CDR3 nucleotide sequence: TGTGCTAGCAGCCCGGACAGGGGAAACACCATATATTTT. Translation: CASSPDRGNTIYF.

V usage is TRBV18 and J usage is TRBJ2-1; 15 positions match TRBD2. Germline V gene sequence: CDR1 KGHSH, CDR2 LQKENI. The J segment lost 9 bases and the V segment lost 7 bases, leaving 10 bases of the junction unmatched. The CDR3 has 16 residues. As DNA, the CDR3 is TGTGCCAGCTTAAACGGGACTAGCGGGAGGTATGCTGAGCAGTTCTTC. As protein: CASLNGTSGRYAEQFF.

A single count supports this clone. The chain is built from TRBV5-1 and TRBJ1-1, with D unclear. Germline-derived CDR1 and CDR2 are SGHRS and YFSETQ. V lost 0 bases to trimming and J lost 1 base, with 10 bases between them. This CDR3 is 15 amino acids long. The DNA for the CDR3 is TGCGCCAGCAGCTTGGGTGGCCGGGAGAACACTGAAGCTTTCTTT. It translates to CASSLGGRENTEAFF.

The chain combines TRBV11-2 with TRBJ2-7; TRBD2 is a possible D gene (6 bases). The CDR3 has 14 residues. V lost 3 bases and J 4 bases, leaving 13 bases between the germline ends. CDR1 and CDR2 from the germline V gene are SGHAT and FQNNGV. The CDR3: CASSLAGLRYEQYF. The CDR3 DNA follows: TGTGCCAGCAGCTTGGCGGGACTGAGATACGAGCAGTACTTC.

V is TRBV11-2 and J is TRBJ2-5; maybe TRBD1 (5 bases). V was cut by 4 bases and J by 0 bases, with 12 bases left in between. Germline V gene lookup returns CDR1 SGHAT and CDR2 FQNNGV. This CDR3 is 15 amino acids long. CDR3 sequence reads: CASSSGRSNQETQYF. The CDR3, as DNA: TGTGCCAGCAGCTCAGGGCGTAGCAACCAAGAGACCCAGTACTTC.

The chain's CDR3 is CASTVGTGIYEQYF. CDR3 in DNA: TGTGCCAGCACTGTTGGGACAGGGATTTACGAGCAGTACTTC. This chain connects TRBV6-1 to TRBJ2-7; 9 nucleotides match TRBD1. Losses at the gene ends were 7 bases for V and 4 bases for J; bases not matched to a gene: 8. CDR3 length equals 14 residues. From germline, CDR1 is MNHNS and CDR2 SASEGT.

This rearrangement joins TRBV7-9 to TRBJ2-6; no clear D gene. This CDR3 region has 17 residues. V was pared by 3 bases and J by 0 bases, with 12 bases between. Germline values: CDR1 SEHNR, CDR2 FQNEAQ (reference sequence). In DNA, the CDR3 is TGTGCCAGCAGCTTTAGTAGTCCCCTCTCTGGGGCCAACGTCCTGACTTTC. Its protein is CASSFSSPLSGANVLTF.

The V gene is TRBV5-1, the J gene TRBJ2-1; D may be TRBD2 (6 bases). CDR3 size: 16 residues. The germline V gene has CDR1 SGHRS and CDR2 YFSETQ. V was clipped by 4 bases and J by 1 base, with 15 bases between them. CDR3 amino acids: CASSPSLTSSYNEQFF. CDR3 bases: TGCGCCAGCAGCCCCTCCCTGACTAGTTCCTACAATGAGCAGTTCTTC. The entire variable domain, with the rest obtained from reference TRBV5-1 and TRBJ2-1, is as follows: KAGVTQTPRYLIKTRGQQVTLSCSPISGHRSVSWYQQTPGQGLQFLFEYFSETQRNKGNFPGRFSGRQFSNSRSEMNVSTLELGDSALYLCASSPSLTSSYNEQFFGPGTRLTVL.

The genes are TRBV2 and TRBJ2-1; 10 positions match TRBD2. CDR1 and CDR2 from the germline V gene are SNHLY and FYNNEI. The trim removed 5 bases at V and 6 bases at J, leaving 7 bases unmatched. This CDR3 spans 15 amino acids. The CDR3 region is CASSLGLAASNEQFF. The CDR3 coding sequence is TGTGCCAGCAGTCTTGGACTAGCGGCCTCCAATGAGCAGTTCTTC.

V and J are TRBV14 and TRBJ1-1; TRBD1 might be the D (6 bases). V lost 6 bases to trimming and J lost 1 base, with 12 bases between them. The CDR3 length is 14 residues. Germline lookup yields CDR1 SGHDN and CDR2 FVKESK. CDR3 amino acids: CASSMTGGNTEAFF. CDR3 coding DNA: TGTGCCAGCAGTATGACAGGAGGGAACACTGAAGCTTTCTTT.

This chain connects TRBV7-9 to TRBJ2-1, with TRBD2 identical over 10 bases. CDR3 length: 17 residues. The V gene end was trimmed by 0 bases and the J gene end by 4 bases; junction bases not matched to a gene: 6. Germline loops: CDR1 SEHNR, CDR2 FQNEAQ (reference sequence). The CDR3 DNA sequence: TGTGCCAGCAGCTTAGCGCTACGACTAGCGGGTTACAATGAGCAGTTCTTC. Its translation is CASSLALRLAGYNEQFF. Variable domain in full (rest from reference TRBV7-9 and TRBJ2-1): DTGVSQNPRHKITKRGQNVTFRCDPISEHNRLYWYRQTLGQGPEFLTYFQNEAQLEKSRLLSDRFSAERPKGSFSTLEIQRTEQGDSAMYLCASSLALRLAGYNEQFFGPGTRLTVL.

The chain recombines TRBV5-1 with TRBJ2-2; TRBD2 matches 7 bases. The V gene's germline CDR1 is SGHRS and CDR2 YFSETQ. Unmatched junction bases numbered 9, after V lost 0 bases and J lost 4 bases. CDR3 length: 17 amino acids. The CDR3 region is CASSLGPGLVITGELFF. CDR3 nucleotides: TGCGCCAGCAGCTTGGGGCCTGGACTAGTGATCACCGGGGAGCTGTTTTTT.

This chain connects TRBV7-3 to TRBJ2-5, with D possibly TRBD1 on 6 matching bases. The V gene's germline CDR1 is SGHTA and CDR2 FQGTGA. The CDR3 totals 15 residues. V dropped 5 bases and J dropped 3 bases, with 16 bases sitting between them. CDR3 residues: CASSAGDTNEETQYF. CDR3 sequence (DNA): TGTGCCAGCAGCGCAGGGGACACTAATGAAGAGACCCAGTACTTC.

This chain uses TRBV28 with TRBJ1-2, with D maybe TRBD1 (6 bases). Germline CDR1 MDHEN, CDR2 SYDVKM. Trimming stripped 6 bases from V and 8 bases from J, with 19 bases between. This CDR3 region has 14 residues. This chain's CDR3 is CASRQGPVWGGYTF. In nucleotides, the CDR3 is TGTGCCAGCAGACAGGGACCGGTTTGGGGCGGCTACACCTTC.

J is TRBJ2-1 and V is TRBV14, with D possibly TRBD2 on 6 matching bases. Trimming removed 4 bases from V and 4 bases from J, with 17 bases in between. CDR1 SGHDN and CDR2 FVKESK come from the germline V gene. There are 16 residues in the CDR3. CDR3 region: CASSRPGRDPYNEQFF. Here the CDR3 DNA reads TGTGCCAGCAGCCGGCCGGGGCGGGACCCTTACAATGAGCAGTTCTTC.